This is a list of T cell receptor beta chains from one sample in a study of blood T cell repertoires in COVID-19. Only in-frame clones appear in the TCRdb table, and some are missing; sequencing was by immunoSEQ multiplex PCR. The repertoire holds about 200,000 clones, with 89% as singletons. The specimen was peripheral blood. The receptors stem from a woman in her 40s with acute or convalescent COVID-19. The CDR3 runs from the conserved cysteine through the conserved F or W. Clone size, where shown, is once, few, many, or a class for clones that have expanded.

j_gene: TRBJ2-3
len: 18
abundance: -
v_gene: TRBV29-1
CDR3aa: CSVRTSGVQRVSTDTQYF

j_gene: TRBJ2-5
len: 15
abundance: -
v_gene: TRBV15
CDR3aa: CATSRDRGNQETQYF

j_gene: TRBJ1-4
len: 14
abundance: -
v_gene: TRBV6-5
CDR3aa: CASLSSQGVEKLFF

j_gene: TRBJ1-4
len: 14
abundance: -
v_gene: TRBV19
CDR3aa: CASSLTGANEKLFF

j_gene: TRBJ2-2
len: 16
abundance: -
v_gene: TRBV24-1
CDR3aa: CATSDPSEVNTGELFF

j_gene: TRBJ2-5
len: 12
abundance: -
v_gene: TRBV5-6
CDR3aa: CASSVGLAGGYF

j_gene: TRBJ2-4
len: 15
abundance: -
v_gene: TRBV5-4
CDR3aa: CASSRDRGRQSIQYF

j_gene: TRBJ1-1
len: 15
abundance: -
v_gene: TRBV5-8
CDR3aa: CASSKLIGRWTEAFF

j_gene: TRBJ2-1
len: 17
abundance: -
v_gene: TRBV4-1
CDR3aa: CASSPGPFAGGYNEQFF

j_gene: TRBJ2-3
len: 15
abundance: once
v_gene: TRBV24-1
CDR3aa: CATSDYFQGDDTQYF

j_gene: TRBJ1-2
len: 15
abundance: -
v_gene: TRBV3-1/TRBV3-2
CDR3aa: CASSQGNSHLYGYTF

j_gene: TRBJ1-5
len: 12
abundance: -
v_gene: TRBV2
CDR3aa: CASKGDNQPQHF

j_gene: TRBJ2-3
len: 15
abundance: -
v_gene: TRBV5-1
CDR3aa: CASSLDSDPTDTQYF

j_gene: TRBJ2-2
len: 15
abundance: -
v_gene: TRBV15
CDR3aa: CATSRDRGETGELFF

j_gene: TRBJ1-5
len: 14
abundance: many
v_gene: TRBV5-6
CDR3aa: CASSTGQVNQPQHF

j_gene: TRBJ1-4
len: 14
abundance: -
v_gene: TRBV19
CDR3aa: CASTNRGANEKLFF

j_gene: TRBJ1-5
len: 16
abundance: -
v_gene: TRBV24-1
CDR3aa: CATSDLKGRLNQPQHF

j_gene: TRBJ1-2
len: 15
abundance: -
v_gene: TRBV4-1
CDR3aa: CASSQDQRLVDGYTF

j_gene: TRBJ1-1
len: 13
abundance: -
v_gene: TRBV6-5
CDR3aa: CASRQGEWAEAFF

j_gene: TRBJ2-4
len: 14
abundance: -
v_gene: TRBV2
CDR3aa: CASSDLAGKNIQYF

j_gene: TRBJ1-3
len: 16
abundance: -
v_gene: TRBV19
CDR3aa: CASSPQGAFSGNTIYF

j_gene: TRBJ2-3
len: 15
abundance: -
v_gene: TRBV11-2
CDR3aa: CASSPRQGELDTQYF

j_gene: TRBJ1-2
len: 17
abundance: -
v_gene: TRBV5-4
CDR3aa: CASSLFLTRGSVPGYTF

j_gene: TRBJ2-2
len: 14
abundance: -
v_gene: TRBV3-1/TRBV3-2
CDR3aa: CASSQTQGPGELFF

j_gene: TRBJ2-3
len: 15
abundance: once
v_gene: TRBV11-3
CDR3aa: CASSQSGERADTQYF

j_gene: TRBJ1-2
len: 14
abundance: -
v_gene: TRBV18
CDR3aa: CASSPPGGSLSYTF

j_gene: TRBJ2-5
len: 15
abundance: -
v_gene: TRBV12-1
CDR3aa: CALIGSGGVEETQYF

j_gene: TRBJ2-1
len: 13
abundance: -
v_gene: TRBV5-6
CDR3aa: CASSLSRRGEQFF

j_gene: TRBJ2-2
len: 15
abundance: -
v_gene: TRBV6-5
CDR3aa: CASTPLIGGTGELFF

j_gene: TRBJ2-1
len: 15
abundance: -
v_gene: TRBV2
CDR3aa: CASSEARGFYNEQFF

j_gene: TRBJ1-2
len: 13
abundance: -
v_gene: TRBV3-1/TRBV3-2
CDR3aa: CASSQLEGGGYTF

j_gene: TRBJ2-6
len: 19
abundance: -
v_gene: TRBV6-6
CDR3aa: CASSPGPRQGLLRANVLTF

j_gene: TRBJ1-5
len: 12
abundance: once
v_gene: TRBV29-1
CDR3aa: CSVRDSNQPQHF

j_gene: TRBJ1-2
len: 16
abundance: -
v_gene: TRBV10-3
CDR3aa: CAIRGGEGSISYGYTF

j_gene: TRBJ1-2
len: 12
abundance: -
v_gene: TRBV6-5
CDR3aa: CASKTGANGYTF

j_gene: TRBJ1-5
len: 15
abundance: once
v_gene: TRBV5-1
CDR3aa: CASSLTGQGNQPQHF

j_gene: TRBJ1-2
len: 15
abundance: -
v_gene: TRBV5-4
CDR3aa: CASSPQQGVGFGYTF

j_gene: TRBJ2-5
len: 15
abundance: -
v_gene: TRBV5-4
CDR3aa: CASTIAGGYQETQYF

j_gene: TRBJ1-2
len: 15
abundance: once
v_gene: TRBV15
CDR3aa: CATSREGQGSYGYTF

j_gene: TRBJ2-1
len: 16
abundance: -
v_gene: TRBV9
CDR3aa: CASSARLGRAGGEQFF

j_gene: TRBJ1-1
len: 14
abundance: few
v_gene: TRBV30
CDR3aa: CAWTGTLMNTEAFF

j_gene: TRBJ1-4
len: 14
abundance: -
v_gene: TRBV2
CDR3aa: CASSVRGGNEKLFF

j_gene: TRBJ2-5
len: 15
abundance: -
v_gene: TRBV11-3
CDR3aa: CASSLTEGAHETQYF

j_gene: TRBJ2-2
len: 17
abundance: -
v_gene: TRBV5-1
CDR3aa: CASSLAASGVNTGELFF

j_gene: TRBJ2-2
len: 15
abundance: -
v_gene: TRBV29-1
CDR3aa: CSVDSTGSNTGELFF

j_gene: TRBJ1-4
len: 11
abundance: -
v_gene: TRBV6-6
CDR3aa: CASSENEKLFF

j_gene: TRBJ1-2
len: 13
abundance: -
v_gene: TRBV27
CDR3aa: CASSGQGVRGYTF

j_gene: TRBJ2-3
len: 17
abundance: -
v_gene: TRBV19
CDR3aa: CASRNTGGAWGTDTQYF

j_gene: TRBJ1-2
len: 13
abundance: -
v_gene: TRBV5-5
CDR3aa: CASSDPGHKGYTF

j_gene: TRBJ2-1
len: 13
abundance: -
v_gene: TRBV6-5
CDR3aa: CASSKTSYIEQFF

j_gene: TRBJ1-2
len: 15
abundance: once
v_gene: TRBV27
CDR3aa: CASRKPGQGMNGYTF

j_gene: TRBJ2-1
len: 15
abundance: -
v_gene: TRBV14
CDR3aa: CASSQVIGEDNEQFF